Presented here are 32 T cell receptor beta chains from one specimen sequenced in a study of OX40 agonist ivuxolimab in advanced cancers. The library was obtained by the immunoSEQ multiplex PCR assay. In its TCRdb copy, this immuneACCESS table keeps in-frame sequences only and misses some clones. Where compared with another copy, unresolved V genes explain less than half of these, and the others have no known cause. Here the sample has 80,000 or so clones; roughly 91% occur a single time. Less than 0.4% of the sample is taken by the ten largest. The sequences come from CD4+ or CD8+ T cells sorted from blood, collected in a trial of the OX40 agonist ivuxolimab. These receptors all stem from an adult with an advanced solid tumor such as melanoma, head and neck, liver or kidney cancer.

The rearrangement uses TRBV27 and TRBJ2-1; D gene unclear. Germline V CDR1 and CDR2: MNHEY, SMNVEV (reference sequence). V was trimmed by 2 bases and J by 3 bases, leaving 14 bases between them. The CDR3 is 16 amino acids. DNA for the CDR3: TGTGCCAGCAGTTTAAAGGGCAGGTCCTACTACAATGAGCAGTTCTTC. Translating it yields CASSLKGRSYYNEQFF.

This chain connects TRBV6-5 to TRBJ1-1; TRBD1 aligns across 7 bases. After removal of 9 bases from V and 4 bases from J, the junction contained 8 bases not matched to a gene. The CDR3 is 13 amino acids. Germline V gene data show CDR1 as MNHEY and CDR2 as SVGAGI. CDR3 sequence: CARTDRAGTEAFF. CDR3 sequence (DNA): TGTGCCAGAACTGACAGGGCGGGCACTGAAGCTTTCTTT.

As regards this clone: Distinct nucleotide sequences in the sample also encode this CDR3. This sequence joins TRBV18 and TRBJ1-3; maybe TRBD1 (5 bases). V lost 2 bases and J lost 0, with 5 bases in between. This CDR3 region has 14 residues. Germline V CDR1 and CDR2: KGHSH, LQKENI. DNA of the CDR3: TGTGCCAGCTCACCAGACAGCTCTGGAAACACCATATATTTT. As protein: CASSPDSSGNTIYF. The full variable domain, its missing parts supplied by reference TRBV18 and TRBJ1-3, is NAGVMQNPRHLVRRRGQEARLRCSPMKGHSHVYWYRQLPEEGLKFMVYLQKENIIDESGMPKERFSAEFPKEGPSILRIQQVVRGDSAAYFCASSPDSSGNTIYFGEGSWLTVV.

This CDR3 is CASSPRHGHRGIGETQYF. CDR3 DNA: TGTGCCAGCAGCCCCCGACATGGGCATAGGGGGATCGGGGAGACCCAGTACTTC. The chain employs TRBV14 and TRBJ2-5, with a possible D match to TRBD1 (6 bases). The CDR3 sequence is 18 residues long. V was trimmed by 4 bases and J by 5 bases, leaving 26 bases between them. Germline CDR1 reads SGHDN; CDR2 reads FVKESK.

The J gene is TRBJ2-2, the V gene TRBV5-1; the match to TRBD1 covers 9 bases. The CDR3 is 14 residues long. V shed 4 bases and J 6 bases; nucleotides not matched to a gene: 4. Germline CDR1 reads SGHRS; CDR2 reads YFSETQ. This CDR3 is CASSARQGAGELFF. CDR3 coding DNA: TGCGCCAGCAGCGCACGACAGGGGGCCGGGGAGCTGTTTTTT.

The CDR3 reads CASSILTDYGYTF. The CDR3 DNA sequence: TGTGCCAGTAGTATCTTAACGGACTATGGCTACACCTTC. The J gene is TRBJ1-2, the V gene TRBV19, with D uncertain. The CDR3 runs 13 residues. Germline assignment: CDR1 LNHDA and CDR2 SQIVND (reference sequence). With 3 bases removed from V and 3 bases from J, the gap between germline ends came to 8 bases.

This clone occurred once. The CDR3 bases are TGCAGCGTTGAGGGGGATTTTACGCAGTATTTT. Translation: CSVEGDFTQYF. The J gene is TRBJ2-3, the V gene TRBV29-1; TRBD1 or TRBD2 may be the D gene (5 bases each). The CDR3 sequence is 11 residues long. Trimming shortened V by 3 bases and J by 8 bases, and 9 bases separated the two germline ends. Per germline, CDR1 SQVTM and CDR2 ANQGSEA.

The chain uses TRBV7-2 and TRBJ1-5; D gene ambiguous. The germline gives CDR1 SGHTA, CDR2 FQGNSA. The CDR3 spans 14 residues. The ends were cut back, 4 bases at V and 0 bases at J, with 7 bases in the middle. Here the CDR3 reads CASSSYNSNQPQHF. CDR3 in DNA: TGTGCCAGCAGCTCATATAATAGCAATCAGCCCCAGCATTTT.

This CDR3 reads CASSLSSQSTDTQYF. The CDR3 region has the DNA TGTGCCAGCAGCTTAAGCTCCCAAAGCACAGATACGCAGTATTTT. The chain has TRBV7-9 and TRBJ2-3; D remains unclear. Per germline, CDR1 SEHNR and CDR2 FQNEAQ (reference sequence). CDR3 size: 15 residues. V lost 2 bases and J lost 0, with 9 bases in between.

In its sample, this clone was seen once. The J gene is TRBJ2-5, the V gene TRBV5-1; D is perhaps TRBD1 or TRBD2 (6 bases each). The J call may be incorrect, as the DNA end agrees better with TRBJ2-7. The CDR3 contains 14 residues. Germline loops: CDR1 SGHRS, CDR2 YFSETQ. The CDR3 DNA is TGCGCCAGCAGCTACGCGGGACAATATGACGAGCAGTACTTC. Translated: CASSYAGQYDEQYF.

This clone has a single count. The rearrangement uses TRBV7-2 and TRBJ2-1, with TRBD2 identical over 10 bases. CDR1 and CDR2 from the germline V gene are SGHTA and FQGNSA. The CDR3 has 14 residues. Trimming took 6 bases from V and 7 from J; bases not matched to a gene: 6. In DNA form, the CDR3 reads TGTGCCAGCAGTCTAGCGGGAGCGCGGAATGAGCAGTTCTTC. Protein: CASSLAGARNEQFF.

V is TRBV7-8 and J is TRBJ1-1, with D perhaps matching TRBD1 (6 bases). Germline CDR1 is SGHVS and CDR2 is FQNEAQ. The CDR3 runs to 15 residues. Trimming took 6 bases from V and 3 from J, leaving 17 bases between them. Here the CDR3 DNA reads TGTGCCAGCAGACGGATGACAGGTCAGCACACTGAAGCTTTCTTT. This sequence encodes CASRRMTGQHTEAFF.

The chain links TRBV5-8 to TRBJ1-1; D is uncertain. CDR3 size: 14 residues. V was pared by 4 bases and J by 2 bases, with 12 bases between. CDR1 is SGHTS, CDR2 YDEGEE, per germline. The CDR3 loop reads CASSLDFLNTEAFF. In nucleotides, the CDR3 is TGTGCCAGCAGCCTGGACTTTCTCAACACTGAAGCTTTCTTT. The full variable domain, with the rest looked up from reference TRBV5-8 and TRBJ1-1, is EAGVTQSPTHLIKTRGQQATLRCSPISGHTSVYWYQQALGLGLQFLLWYDEGEERNRGNFPPRFSGRQFPNYSSELNVNALELEDSALYLCASSLDFLNTEAFFGQGTRLTVV.

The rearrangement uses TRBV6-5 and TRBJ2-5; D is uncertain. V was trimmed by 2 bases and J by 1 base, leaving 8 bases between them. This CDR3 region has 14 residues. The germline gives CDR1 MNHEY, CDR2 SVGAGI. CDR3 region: CASSYRPAQETQYF. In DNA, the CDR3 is TGTGCCAGCAGTTACAGGCCTGCCCAAGAGACCCAGTACTTC.

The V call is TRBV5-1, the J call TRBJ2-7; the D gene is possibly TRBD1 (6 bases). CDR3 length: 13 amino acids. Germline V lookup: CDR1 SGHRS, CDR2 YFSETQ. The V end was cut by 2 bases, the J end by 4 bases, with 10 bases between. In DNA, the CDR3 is TGCGCCAGCAGCTTCGTGGGGGCTTACGAGCAGTACTTC. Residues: CASSFVGAYEQYF.

Here the CDR3 DNA reads TGTGCCATCAGTGAAACTCCCGACAGGGGGCGAACCTACGAGCAGTACGTC. Residues: CAISETPDRGRTYEQYV. The V call is TRBV10-3, the J call TRBJ2-7; TRBD1 agrees at 10 bases. Germline V lookup: CDR1 ENHRY, CDR2 SYGVKD. J lost 2 bases, V lost 3 bases, and 10 bases had no gene match. This CDR3 contains 17 residues.

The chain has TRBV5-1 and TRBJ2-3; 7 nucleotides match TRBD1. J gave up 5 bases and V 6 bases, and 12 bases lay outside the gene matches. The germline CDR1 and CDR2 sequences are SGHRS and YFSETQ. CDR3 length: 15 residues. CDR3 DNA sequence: TGCGCCAGCACCTATTTGGGACAGTCGAGAGATACGCAGTATTTT. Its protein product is CASTYLGQSRDTQYF.

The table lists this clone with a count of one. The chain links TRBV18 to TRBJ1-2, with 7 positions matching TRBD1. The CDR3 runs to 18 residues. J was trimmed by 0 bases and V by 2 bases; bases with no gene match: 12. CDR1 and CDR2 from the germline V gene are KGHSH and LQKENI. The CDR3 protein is CASSPDLGTAKPNYGYTF. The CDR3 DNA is TGTGCCAGCTCACCAGATCTAGGGACAGCGAAACCTAACTATGGCTACACCTTC.

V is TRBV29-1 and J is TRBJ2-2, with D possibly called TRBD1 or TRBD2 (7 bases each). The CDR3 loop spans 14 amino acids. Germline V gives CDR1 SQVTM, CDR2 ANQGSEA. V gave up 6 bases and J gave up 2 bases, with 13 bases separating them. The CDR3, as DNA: TGCAGCGTCAGGGGGGGGCTAAACACCGGGGAGCTGTTTTTT. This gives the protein CSVRGGLNTGELFF.

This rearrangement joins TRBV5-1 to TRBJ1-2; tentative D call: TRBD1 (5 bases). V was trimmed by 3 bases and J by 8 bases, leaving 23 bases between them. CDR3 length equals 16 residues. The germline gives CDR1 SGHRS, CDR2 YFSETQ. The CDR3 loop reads CASSYGPSTLEGGYTF. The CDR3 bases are TGCGCCAGCAGCTACGGGCCGTCGACATTAGAGGGGGGCTACACCTTC.

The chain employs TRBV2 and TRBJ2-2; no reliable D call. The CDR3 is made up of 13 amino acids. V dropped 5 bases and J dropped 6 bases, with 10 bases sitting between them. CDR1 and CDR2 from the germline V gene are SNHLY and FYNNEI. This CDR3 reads CASSPRVAGELFF. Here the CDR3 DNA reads TGTGCCAGCAGTCCTAGAGTTGCCGGGGAGCTGTTTTTT.

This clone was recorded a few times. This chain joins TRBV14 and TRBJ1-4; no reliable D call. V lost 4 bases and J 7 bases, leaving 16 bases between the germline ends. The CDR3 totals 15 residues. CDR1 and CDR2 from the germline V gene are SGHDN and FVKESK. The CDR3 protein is CASSPAGYSLEKLFF. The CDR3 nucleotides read TGTGCCAGCAGCCCAGCGGGGTATAGTCTTGAAAAACTGTTTTTT.

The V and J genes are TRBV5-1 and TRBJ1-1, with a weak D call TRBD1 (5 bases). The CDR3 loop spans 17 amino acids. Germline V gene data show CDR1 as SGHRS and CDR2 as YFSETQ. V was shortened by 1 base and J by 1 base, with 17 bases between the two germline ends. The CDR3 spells CASSLSSRGRTNTEAFF. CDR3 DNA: TGCGCCAGCAGCTTGAGCTCCCGGGGGAGGACGAACACTGAAGCTTTCTTT.

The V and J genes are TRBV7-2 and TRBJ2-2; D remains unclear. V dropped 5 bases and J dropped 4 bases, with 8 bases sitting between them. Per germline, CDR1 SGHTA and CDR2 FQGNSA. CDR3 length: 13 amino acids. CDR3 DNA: TGTGCCAGCAGCCAGGTGGGCACCGGGGAGCTGTTTTTT. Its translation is CASSQVGTGELFF.

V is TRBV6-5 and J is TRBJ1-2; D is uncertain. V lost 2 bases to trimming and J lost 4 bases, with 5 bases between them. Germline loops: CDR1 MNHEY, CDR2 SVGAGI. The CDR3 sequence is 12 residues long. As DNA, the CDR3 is TGTGCCAGCAGTTACAATGGCTATGGCTACACCTTC. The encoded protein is CASSYNGYGYTF.

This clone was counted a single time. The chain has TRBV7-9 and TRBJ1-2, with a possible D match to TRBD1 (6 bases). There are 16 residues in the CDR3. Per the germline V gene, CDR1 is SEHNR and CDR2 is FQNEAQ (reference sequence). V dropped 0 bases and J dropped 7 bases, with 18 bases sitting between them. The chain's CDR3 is CASSLARGARTFGYTF. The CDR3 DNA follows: TGTGCCAGCAGCTTAGCGCGGGGGGCGCGTACCTTTGGCTACACCTTC.

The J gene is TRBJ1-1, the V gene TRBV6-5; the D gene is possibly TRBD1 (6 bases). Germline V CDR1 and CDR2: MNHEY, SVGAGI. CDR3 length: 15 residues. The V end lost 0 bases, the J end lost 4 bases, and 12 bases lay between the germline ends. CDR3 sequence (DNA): TGTGCCAGCAGTTACTCGGTAGGGGGGCCCACTGAAGCTTTCTTT. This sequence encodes CASSYSVGGPTEAFF.

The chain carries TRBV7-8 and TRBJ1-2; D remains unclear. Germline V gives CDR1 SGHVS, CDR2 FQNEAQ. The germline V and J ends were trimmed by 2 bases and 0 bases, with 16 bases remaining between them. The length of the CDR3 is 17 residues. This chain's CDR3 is CASSLRFGGNSNYGYTF. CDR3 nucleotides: TGTGCCAGCAGCTTAAGGTTTGGAGGAAACTCTAACTATGGCTACACCTTC.

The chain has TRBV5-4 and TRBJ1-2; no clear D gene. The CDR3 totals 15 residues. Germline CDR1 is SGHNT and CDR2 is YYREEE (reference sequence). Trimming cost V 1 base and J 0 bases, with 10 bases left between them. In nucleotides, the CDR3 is TGTGCCAGCAGCTTGTGGCAGGCGGCTAACTATGGCTACACCTTC. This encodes CASSLWQAANYGYTF.

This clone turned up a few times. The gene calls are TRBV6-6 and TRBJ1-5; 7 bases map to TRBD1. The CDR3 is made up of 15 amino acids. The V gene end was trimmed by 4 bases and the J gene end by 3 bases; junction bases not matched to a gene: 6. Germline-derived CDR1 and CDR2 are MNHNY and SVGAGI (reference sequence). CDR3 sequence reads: CASSSRDRNNQPQHF. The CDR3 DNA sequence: TGTGCCAGCAGTTCCCGGGACAGAAACAATCAGCCCCAGCATTTT.

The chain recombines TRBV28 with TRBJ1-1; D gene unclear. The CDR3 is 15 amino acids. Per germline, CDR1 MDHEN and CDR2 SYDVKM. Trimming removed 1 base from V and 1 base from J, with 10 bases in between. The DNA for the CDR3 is TGTGCCAGCAGTTTATTCCCGGATGGGAACACTGAAGCTTTCTTT. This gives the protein CASSLFPDGNTEAFF.

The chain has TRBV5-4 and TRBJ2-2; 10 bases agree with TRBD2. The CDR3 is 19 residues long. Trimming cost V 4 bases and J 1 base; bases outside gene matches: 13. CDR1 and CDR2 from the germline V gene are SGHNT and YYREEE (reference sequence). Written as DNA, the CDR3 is TGTGCCAGCAGCCCTCCGGGCCCTAGCGGGGGCCGGAACACCGGGGAGCTGTTTTTT. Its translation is CASSPPGPSGGRNTGELFF.